The 10 T cell receptor beta chains listed next were all sequenced from one sample in a study of blood T cell repertoires in COVID-19. Method: immunoSEQ multiplex PCR; TCRdb's copy keeps in-frame clones and lacks some. The data hold about 190,000 clones, with almost 85% observed a single time. The sequenced sample consisted of peripheral blood. All receptors derive from a woman in her sixties or seventies with active or convalescent COVID-19.

J is TRBJ2-7 and V is TRBV4-2; possibly TRBD2 for D (6 bases). The CDR3 loop spans 16 amino acids. The germline V and J ends were trimmed by 3 bases and 1 base, with 16 bases remaining between them. In germline, CDR1 is LGHNA, CDR2 YNFKEQ. The CDR3 here is CASSQVQHSGSYEQYF. The CDR3 coding sequence is TGTGCCAGCAGCCAGGTTCAACATAGCGGTTCCTACGAGCAGTACTTC.

The chain carries TRBV2 and TRBJ2-7; D not certain. The CDR3 contains 14 residues. The germline CDR1 and CDR2 sequences are SNHLY and FYNNEI. V shed 7 bases and J shed 0 bases, with 13 bases lying between them. CDR3 in amino acids: CASNYGASSYEQYF. CDR3 nucleotide sequence: TGTGCCAGCAATTATGGCGCTAGCTCCTACGAGCAGTACTTC.

The chain uses TRBV2 and TRBJ2-7; D possibly corresponds to TRBD2 (5 bases). The CDR3 covers 14 residues. Germline V lookup: CDR1 SNHLY, CDR2 FYNNEI. Trimming cost V 6 bases and J 6 bases, with 18 bases left between them. Here the CDR3 DNA reads TGTGCCAGCAGCCTAGCCTCCCTTTCTGGCGAGCAGTACTTC. Its protein is CASSLASLSGEQYF.

This clone came up once. The V and J genes are TRBV5-1 and TRBJ2-5, with 7 bases that match TRBD1. Germline CDR1 SGHRS, CDR2 YFSETQ. The CDR3 runs 15 residues. Trimming removed 4 bases from V and 0 bases from J; junction bases left unmatched: 6. DNA of the CDR3: TGCGCCAGCAGCGTGCGCAGGGGGTACCAAGAGACCCAGTACTTC. It specifies CASSVRRGYQETQYF.

This clone was counted a few times. The CDR3 reads CASSLTGSSYNEQFF. Here the CDR3 DNA reads TGTGCCAGCAGCCTGACAGGGAGCTCCTACAATGAGCAGTTCTTC. The chain combines TRBV2 with TRBJ2-1, with TRBD1 matching 7 bases. CDR3 length: 15 amino acids. CDR1 is SNHLY, CDR2 FYNNEI, per germline. Germline trimming cut 6 bases from V and 0 bases from J; bases unmatched to any gene: 5.

The V and J genes are TRBV25-1 and TRBJ1-2, with TRBD1 matching over 7 bases. The V and J ends lost 8 bases and 2 bases, in that order; junction bases with no gene match: 5. CDR1 MGHDK and CDR2 SYGVNS come from the germline V gene. The length of the CDR3 is 13 residues. As DNA, the CDR3 is TGTGCCAGCGCAACGGGACAGAACTATGGCTACACCTTC. This translates into CASATGQNYGYTF.

CDR3 amino acids: CASRPQGLAGAGELFF. The DNA of the CDR3 is TGTGCCAGCAGGCCTCAAGGACTAGCGGGAGCCGGGGAGCTGTTTTTT. The chain links TRBV7-8 to TRBJ2-2, with TRBD2 identical over 13 bases. Germline V gene lookup returns CDR1 SGHVS and CDR2 FQNEAQ. Trimming took 6 bases from V and 6 from J; bases not matched to a gene: 7. This CDR3 has 16 amino acids.

The chain recombines TRBV18 with TRBJ2-5; D is possibly TRBD1 (6 bases). Trimming shortened V by 5 bases and J by 4 bases, and 14 bases separated the two germline ends. The CDR3 spans 14 residues. Germline V lookup: CDR1 KGHSH, CDR2 LQKENI. The CDR3 sequence: CASSTGMGAETQYF. The DNA of the CDR3 is TGTGCCAGCTCAACAGGAATGGGGGCAGAGACCCAGTACTTC.

The chain uses TRBV5-1 and TRBJ1-5, with 11 bases lining up with TRBD1. V shed 4 bases, J shed 7 bases, and the junction held 7 bases outside the gene matches. The CDR3 runs to 15 residues. The germline V gene encodes CDR1 SGHRS and CDR2 YFSETQ. The CDR3 nucleotides are TGCGCCAGCAGCCCTGGACAGGGGGCCAGGCAGCCCCAGCATTTT. The encoded protein is CASSPGQGARQPQHF.

The chain recombines TRBV3-1 (or the pseudogene TRBV3-2) with TRBJ1-1; the D is unclear. V was shortened by 1 base and J by 11 bases, with 20 bases between the two germline ends. The germline V gene encodes CDR1 LGHDT and CDR2 YNNKEL (reference sequence). The CDR3 covers 15 residues. The DNA of the CDR3 is TGTGCCAGCAGCCAAGGGCGGGGATCTAAGGCGATGGCTTTCTTT. Protein: CASSQGRGSKAMAFF.